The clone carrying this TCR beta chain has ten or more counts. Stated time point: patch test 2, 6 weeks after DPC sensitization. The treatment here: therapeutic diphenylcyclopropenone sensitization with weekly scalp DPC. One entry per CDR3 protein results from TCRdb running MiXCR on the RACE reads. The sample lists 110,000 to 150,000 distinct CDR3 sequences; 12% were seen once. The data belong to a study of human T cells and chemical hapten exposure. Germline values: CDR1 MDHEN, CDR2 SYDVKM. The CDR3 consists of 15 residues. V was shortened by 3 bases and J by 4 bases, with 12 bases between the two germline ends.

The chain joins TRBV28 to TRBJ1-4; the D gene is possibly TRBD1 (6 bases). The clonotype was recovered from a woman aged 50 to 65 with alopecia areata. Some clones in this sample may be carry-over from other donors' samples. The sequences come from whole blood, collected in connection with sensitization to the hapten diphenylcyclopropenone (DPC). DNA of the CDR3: TGTGCCAGCAGTTTTCCAGGGGCCCGTAATGAAAAACTGTTTTTT. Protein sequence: CASSFPGARNEKLFF.